Included here is one TCR beta chain sequence, with context. MiXCR was run by TCRdb on the 5' RACE reads, yielding one entry per CDR3 protein. The table has about 42,000 distinct CDR3 sequences, less than 8.5% seen once; the top ten hold more than 4.5%. These data belong to a study of early T cells in non-severe SARS-CoV-2 infection. This CDR3 spans 13 amino acids. V trimming: 4 bases; J trimming: 7 bases; junction bases outside the gene matches: 3. Looked up from germline, CDR1 is SQVTM and CDR2 is ANQGSEA. The sequence was obtained from an adult who was a healthcare worker with PCR-confirmed SARS-CoV-2 infection or an uninfected control (not recorded which). The chain combines TRBV29-1 with TRBJ2-1; 11 nucleotides agree with TRBD2. Specimen: whole blood. DNA of the CDR3: TGCAGCGTTGTAGCGGGGGGGCAGAATGAGCAGTTCTTC. Translated: CSVVAGGQNEQFF.